What follows are 9 T cell receptor beta chains derived from one specimen sequenced in a study of graft-versus-host responses after intestinal transplantation. Processing was applied to graft tissue in order to liberate intraepithelial and lamina propria lymphocytes. Produced via immunoSEQ multiplex PCR; TCRdb's table is partial and in-frame only. The profile shows 15,000 to 20,000 clones, 80% of them singletons. The sample here was ileum tissue, taken roughly 98 days after intestinal transplant. These receptors were obtained from a human patient who received an intestinal transplant, so some T cells may come from the graft donor.

V gene TRBV5-4 combines with J gene TRBJ1-5, with 10 bases lining up with TRBD1. Germline V lookup: CDR1 SGHNT, CDR2 YYREEE (reference sequence). The CDR3 contains 16 residues. With V trimmed by 5 bases and J by 8 bases, 13 bases remained unmatched. This CDR3 reads CASRRRRTGGTEPQHF. The CDR3 DNA is TGTGCCAGCAGGCGAAGACGGACAGGGGGAACGGAGCCCCAGCATTTT.

The chain couples TRBV6-6 to TRBJ1-4; no clear D gene. The germline V and J ends were trimmed by 8 bases and 6 bases, with 13 bases remaining between them. CDR3 length equals 13 residues. Germline CDR1 reads MNHNY; CDR2 reads SVGAGI (reference sequence). The CDR3 is CASLGWEDEKLFF. The CDR3 nucleotides read TGTGCCAGCCTAGGCTGGGAGGATGAAAAACTGTTTTTT.

The chain is built from TRBV7-9 and TRBJ2-2; 15 bases are a match to TRBD2. Germline CDR1 SEHNR, CDR2 FQNEAQ (reference sequence). V dropped 5 bases and J dropped 6; count of bases not matched to a gene: 7. The CDR3 is made up of 17 amino acids. DNA of the CDR3: TGTGCCAGCAGCCTCGGACTAGCGGGAGGGCCGGCCGGGGAGCTGTTTTTT. This gives the protein CASSLGLAGGPAGELFF.

The chain combines TRBV30 with TRBJ1-5, with 7 positions matching TRBD1. This CDR3 has 15 residues. CDR1 GTSNPN and CDR2 SVGIG come from the germline V gene (reference sequence). V trimming: 2 bases; J trimming: 0 bases; junction bases outside the gene matches: 4. The CDR3, as DNA: TGTGCCTGGAGTCGAGGGGGCTCTAGCAATCAGCCCCAGCATTTT. Amino acid sequence: CAWSRGGSSNQPQHF.

This chain uses TRBV6-1 with TRBJ2-7; the D gene is possibly TRBD2 (6 bases). Germline V lookup: CDR1 MNHNS, CDR2 SASEGT. This CDR3 comprises 13 residues. Trimming shortened V by 5 bases and J by 3 bases, and 11 bases separated the two germline ends. DNA of the CDR3: TGTGCCAGCAGTAGAGGTAGCGGCTACGAGCAGTACTTC. Its protein product is CASSRGSGYEQYF.

The chain uses TRBV27 and TRBJ2-2, with TRBD2 identical over 15 bases. CDR3 length: 23 residues. Germline V gene sequence: CDR1 MNHEY, CDR2 SMNVEV (reference sequence). The ends lost 5 bases at V and 6 bases at J; junction bases unmatched: 25. The CDR3 DNA reads as TGTGCCAGCAGTGGGATTCTACAGGACCGGACTAGCGGGAGGGCCGATTCATCCGGGGAGCTGTTTTTT. Amino acids: CASSGILQDRTSGRADSSGELFF.

This chain links TRBV4-2 with TRBJ2-1; a weak D match, TRBD2 (5 bases). Germline V gene sequence: CDR1 LGHNA, CDR2 YNFKEQ. This CDR3 is built from 15 residues. Trimming pared 5 bases from V and 5 bases from J, leaving 16 bases between. This CDR3 is CASSFLGGINNEQFF. The CDR3 DNA reads TGTGCCAGCAGCTTCCTAGGAGGTATCAACAATGAGCAGTTCTTC.

The chain combines TRBV30 with TRBJ1-1, with a possible D match to TRBD1 (6 bases). Germline V gene data show CDR1 as GTSNPN and CDR2 as SVGIG (reference sequence). V was trimmed by 5 bases and J by 0 bases, leaving 13 bases between them. The CDR3 covers 14 residues. The CDR3 region has the DNA TGTGCCTGGGGTACAGGGACTATGAACACTGAAGCTTTCTTT. Protein sequence: CAWGTGTMNTEAFF.

In nucleotides, the CDR3 is TGTGCCAGCAGATCAGATACGCAGTATTTT. Encoded protein: CASRSDTQYF. This chain links TRBV28 with TRBJ2-3; D is unclear. V was shortened by 6 bases and J by 4 bases, with 2 bases between the two germline ends. The CDR3 sequence is 10 residues long. The germline gives CDR1 MDHEN, CDR2 SYDVKM.